The 11 T cell receptor beta chains below come from one sample, sequenced in a study of human T cells and chemical hapten exposure. Time point given: healthy volunteer bleed at 6 weeks. The study extracted total RNA from unfractionated whole blood. TCRdb reanalysed the RACE reads using MiXCR and keeps one entry per CDR3 protein. The sample holds some 81,000 distinct CDR3 sequences; 8.5% to 10% are singletons and the top ten take 1.7%. Specimen: whole blood. The receptors originated from a female donor in good health. Some clones in this sample may be carry-over from other donors' samples.

The chain is built from TRBV6-5 and TRBJ2-3; TRBD2 matches 7 bases. V lost 5 bases to trimming and J lost 6 bases; unmatched junction nucleotides: 14. This CDR3 contains 16 residues. Germline V gene data show CDR1 as MNHEY and CDR2 as SVGAGI. The CDR3 region has the DNA TGTGCCAGCAGTGGGGGGGACCAGGCGAGGAGGGATACGCAGTATTTT. It yields the protein CASSGGDQARRDTQYF.

J is TRBJ2-5 and V is TRBV15; 8 bases match TRBD2. The CDR3 contains 14 residues. Germline loops: CDR1 LNHNV, CDR2 YYDKDF (reference sequence). With 3 bases clipped from V and 3 bases from J, the junction kept 3 bases outside the gene matches. The chain's CDR3 is CATSRGLVKETQYF. DNA for the CDR3: TGTGCCACCAGCAGGGGACTAGTTAAAGAGACCCAGTACTTC.

As concerns this clonotype: A much larger clone is a single base away; this may be a read error. The V and J genes are TRBV10-3 and TRBJ2-1, with a possible D match to TRBD1 (6 bases). V was pared by 8 bases and J by 8 bases, with 13 bases between. The CDR3 sequence is 12 residues long. Germline CDR1 ENHRY, CDR2 SYGVKD. The CDR3 is CAIGTQGDEQFF. The CDR3 DNA sequence: TGTGCCATCGGGACACAGGGAGATGAGCAGTTCTTC.

This clonotype was picked up many times. The chain is built from TRBV28 and TRBJ2-7; weak D call: TRBD1 (6 bases). The CDR3 runs 15 residues. The V gene lost 10 bases and the J gene lost 1 base, with 20 bases spanning the gap. Per the germline V gene, CDR1 is MDHEN and CDR2 is SYDVKM. CDR3 in amino acids: CATLGVQGLSYEQYF. For the CDR3, the DNA is TGTGCCACATTGGGGGTGCAGGGGCTATCCTACGAGCAGTACTTC. Looking up the rest from reference TRBV28 and TRBJ2-7 gives the full variable domain: DVKVTQSSRYLVKRTGEKVFLECVQDMDHENMFWYRQDPGLGLRLIYFSYDVKMKEKGDIPEGYSVSREKKERFSLILESASTNQTSMYLCATLGVQGLSYEQYFGPGTRLTVT.

Notes on this clonotype: A much larger clone differs by one base, so this may be a read error. The chain has TRBV18 and TRBJ1-1; weak D call: TRBD1 (5 bases). Trimming shortened V by 3 bases and J by 1 base, and 15 bases separated the two germline ends. CDR3 length equals 16 residues. Germline CDR1 reads KGHSH; CDR2 reads LQKENI. The CDR3 DNA reads as TGTGCCAGCTCACCGCCCGGGACGCCGGGGAACACTGAAGCTTTCTTT. Amino acids: CASSPPGTPGNTEAFF.

This clonotype appeared many times. V and J are TRBV6-5 and TRBJ1-3; D uncertain. The length of the CDR3 is 15 residues. Germline assignment: CDR1 MNHEY and CDR2 SVGAGI. V was trimmed by 2 bases and J by 0 bases, leaving 8 bases between them. The CDR3 nucleotides are TGTGCCAGCAGTTACAAACGGGGCTCTGGAAACACCATATATTTT. This sequence encodes CASSYKRGSGNTIYF.

The J gene is TRBJ2-7, the V gene TRBV12-3 or TRBV12-4, with D perhaps given as TRBD1 or TRBD2 (5 bases each). Trimming pared 4 bases from V and 5 bases from J, leaving 12 bases between. This CDR3 has 13 amino acids. CDR3 protein: CASSSRPGHEQYF. In DNA, the CDR3 is TGTGCCAGCAGTTCCCGCCCGGGGCACGAGCAGTACTTC.

This clonotype occurred many times. The chain couples TRBV3-1 to TRBJ1-6; D unclear. This CDR3 has 13 residues. V lost 3 bases and J lost 13, with 13 bases in between. CDR1 is LGHDT, CDR2 YNNKEL, per germline (reference sequence). In DNA form, the CDR3 reads TGTGCCAGCAGCCAGAAGACGGGTCTCCCCCTCCACTTT. It encodes CASSQKTGLPLHF.

This clonotype has a count of ten or more. The chain joins TRBV29-1 to TRBJ2-7; a weak D match, TRBD2 (6 bases). The CDR3 loop spans 15 amino acids. The germline V gene has CDR1 SQVTM and CDR2 ANQGSEA. Trimming cost V 3 bases and J 0 bases, with 15 bases left between them. This CDR3 is CSVELYPGGSYEQYF. In DNA form, the CDR3 reads TGCAGCGTTGAGTTATACCCCGGGGGCTCCTACGAGCAGTACTTC.

This clonotype was counted many times. The rearrangement links TRBV28 to TRBJ2-7; 7 nucleotides match TRBD1. With 1 base clipped from V and 4 bases from J, the junction kept 10 bases outside the gene matches. The germline gives CDR1 MDHEN, CDR2 SYDVKM. The CDR3 sequence is 16 residues long. The CDR3 DNA reads as TGTGCCAGCAGTTTATCCGGCAGGGGGAGAGGGTACGAGCAGTACTTC. This translates into CASSLSGRGRGYEQYF.

This clonotype was detected ten times or more. The rearrangement joins TRBV29-1 to TRBJ2-7; 9 bases fit TRBD1. The CDR3 loop spans 13 amino acids. Germline-derived CDR1 and CDR2 are SQVTM and ANQGSEA. J gave up 10 bases and V 3 bases, and 10 bases lay outside the gene matches. The CDR3 DNA is TGCAGCGTTGACGGAGCTACAGGGGGCGTTCAGTACTTC. Translating gives CSVDGATGGVQYF.